Presented here are 31 T cell receptor beta chains from one specimen sequenced in a study of T cells after yellow fever vaccination. TCRdb processed the 5' RACE reads anew with MiXCR; each CDR3 protein has one entry. The sample consists of roughly 160,000 distinct CDR3 sequences, more than 5.5% of them appearing once. Sequencing was performed on CD4+ T cells sorted from PBMCs, taken around 5 days after the first yellow fever vaccination. These TCRs come from a man in his late teens or twenties who received the YFV17D yellow fever vaccine.

This clonotype came up many times. The rearrangement links TRBV11-3 to TRBJ2-3; the D gene is possibly TRBD1 (5 bases). CDR1 is SGHNT and CDR2 is YENEEA in the germline V gene. This CDR3 has 14 amino acids. V lost 5 bases and J lost 2, with 11 bases in between. For the CDR3, the DNA is TGTGCCAGCAGCCTTCATGGGGCCACAGATACGCAGTATTTT. Encoded protein: CASSLHGATDTQYF. The whole variable domain, filled in from reference TRBV11-3 and TRBJ2-3, reads EAGVVQSPRYKIIEKKQPVAFWCNPISGHNTLYWYLQNLGQGPELLIRYENEEAVDDSQLPKDRFSAERLKGVDSTLKIQPAELGDSAVYLCASSLHGATDTQYFGPGTRLTVL.

In its sample, this clonotype was seen many times. This rearrangement joins TRBV6-5 to TRBJ2-5; D gene uncertain. This CDR3 is 12 amino acids long. V lost 4 bases, J lost 5 bases, and 8 bases lay in between. Per germline, CDR1 MNHEY and CDR2 SVGAGI. CDR3 region: CASSFGPETQYF. The CDR3 nucleotides are TGTGCCAGCAGTTTCGGCCCGGAGACCCAGTACTTC.

This clonotype was detected ten times or more. The rearrangement joins TRBV5-6 to TRBJ2-7; 7 nucleotides align to TRBD1. The length of the CDR3 is 15 residues. Losses at the gene ends were 1 base for V and 4 bases for J; bases not matched to a gene: 8. Per germline, CDR1 SGHDT and CDR2 YYEEEE. CDR3 loop: CASSLFETGLYEQYF. For the CDR3, the DNA is TGTGCCAGCAGCTTGTTTGAGACAGGGCTGTACGAGCAGTACTTC.

The sample holds many counts of this clonotype. The rearrangement uses TRBV5-1 and TRBJ2-5; a possible D gene is TRBD2 (5 bases). V lost 1 base to trimming and J lost 2 bases, with 9 bases between them. CDR3 size: 14 residues. Per germline, CDR1 SGHRS and CDR2 YFSETQ. CDR3 loop: CASSLSSGQETQYF. CDR3 sequence (DNA): TGCGCCAGCAGCTTGAGCTCGGGACAAGAGACCCAGTACTTC.

This clonotype has ten or more counts. The chain links TRBV28 to TRBJ1-4; D remains ambiguous. Germline V gives CDR1 MDHEN, CDR2 SYDVKM. CDR3 length: 13 residues. The V end lost 3 bases, the J end lost 11 bases, and 13 bases lay between the germline ends. The DNA of the CDR3 is TGTGCCAGCAGTTTTGCGACCACCTCTAAACTGTTTTTT. Protein product: CASSFATTSKLFF.

This clonotype was seen at least ten times. The gene calls are TRBV12-3 or TRBV12-4 and TRBJ2-5; no reliable D call. This CDR3 comprises 15 residues. The V gene lost 8 bases and the J gene lost 5 bases, with 21 bases spanning the gap. The CDR3 reads CASSATDAETETQYF. The DNA for the CDR3 is TGTGCCAGCTCCGCCACCGATGCCGAGACGGAGACCCAGTACTTC.

This clonotype has ten or more counts. The gene calls are TRBV20-1 and TRBJ1-1, with 9 bases that match TRBD1. Germline loops: CDR1 DFQATT, CDR2 SNEGSKA (reference sequence). V trimming: 3 bases; J trimming: 0 bases; junction bases outside the gene matches: 2. The CDR3 runs to 14 residues. In DNA form, the CDR3 reads TGCAGTGCTAGGGGGGACAGGGTGAACACTGAAGCTTTCTTT. Protein sequence: CSARGDRVNTEAFF.

This clonotype has more than one count but fewer than ten. The chain joins TRBV20-1 to TRBJ2-1; tentatively, D is TRBD2 (6 bases). This CDR3 spans 14 amino acids. V lost 6 bases, J lost 0 bases, and 12 bases lay in between. CDR1 DFQATT and CDR2 SNEGSKA come from the germline V gene (reference sequence). CDR3 sequence reads: CSAGGTASYNEQFF. Here the CDR3 DNA reads TGCAGTGCCGGCGGGACGGCCTCCTACAATGAGCAGTTCTTC.

This clonotype was found many times. J is TRBJ1-5 and V is TRBV18; D remains unclear. V dropped 4 bases and J dropped 6 bases, with 13 bases sitting between them. The CDR3 is 14 residues long. Per germline, CDR1 KGHSH and CDR2 LQKENI. CDR3 sequence reads: CASSQGDRGQPQHF. The CDR3 DNA reads as TGTGCCAGCTCACAAGGAGACCGGGGTCAGCCCCAGCATTTT.

This clonotype was observed a few times. This sequence joins TRBV4-1 and TRBJ1-3, with 10 bases fitting TRBD1. V was clipped by 5 bases and J by 8 bases; unmatched bases: 9. This CDR3 contains 15 residues. From germline, CDR1 is MGHRA and CDR2 YSYEKL. CDR3 loop: CASSTLWTGGDTIYF. CDR3 in DNA: TGCGCCAGCAGCACCCTCTGGACAGGGGGGGACACCATATATTTT.

Many counts were recorded for this clonotype. This rearrangement joins TRBV29-1 to TRBJ2-5; D might be TRBD1 (6 bases). Trimming removed 3 bases from V and 4 bases from J, with 12 bases in between. Germline CDR1 and CDR2: SQVTM and ANQGSEA. The CDR3 is made up of 13 amino acids. Here the CDR3 DNA reads TGCAGCGTTGAGTGGGGGCCTGGAGAGACCCAGTACTTC. Translation gives CSVEWGPGETQYF.

The sample holds many counts of this clonotype. The CDR3 region is CSASRGTISTDTQYF. As DNA, the CDR3 is TGCAGTGCTAGCCGGGGGACCATTAGCACAGATACGCAGTATTTT. The V and J genes are TRBV20-1 and TRBJ2-3; tentative D call: TRBD2 (6 bases). The germline gives CDR1 DFQATT, CDR2 SNEGSKA (reference sequence). CDR3 length: 15 residues. The ends were cut back, 3 bases at V and 0 bases at J, with 13 bases in the middle.

This clonotype has ten or more counts. This chain links TRBV28 with TRBJ2-2; D is perhaps TRBD1 (5 bases). Germline CDR1 and CDR2: MDHEN and SYDVKM. V was clipped by 8 bases and J by 1 base, with 8 bases between them. This CDR3 region has 13 residues. The CDR3 here is CASLTGNTGELFF. In DNA form, the CDR3 reads TGTGCCAGCCTCACAGGGAACACCGGGGAGCTGTTTTTT. Looking up the rest from reference TRBV28 and TRBJ2-2 gives the full variable domain: DVKVTQSSRYLVKRTGEKVFLECVQDMDHENMFWYRQDPGLGLRLIYFSYDVKMKEKGDIPEGYSVSREKKERFSLILESASTNQTSMYLCASLTGNTGELFFGEGSRLTVL.

This clonotype has at least ten counts. This chain links TRBV7-9 with TRBJ1-6; 9 positions agree with TRBD1. This CDR3 has 15 amino acids. Trimming removed 8 bases from V and 6 bases from J; junction bases left unmatched: 8. Per the germline V gene, CDR1 is SEHNR and CDR2 is FQNEAQ (reference sequence). CDR3 nucleotide sequence: TGTGCCAGCGGCCGGGACAGGGAAAGTAATTCACCCCTCCACTTT. Translating it yields CASGRDRESNSPLHF.

The V call is TRBV2, the J call TRBJ1-1, with 9 bases matching TRBD1. The germline CDR1 and CDR2 sequences are SNHLY and FYNNEI. V trimming: 9 bases; J trimming: 6 bases; junction bases outside the gene matches: 8. The CDR3 is made up of 13 amino acids. CDR3 DNA: TGTGCCAGTAATGGACAGGGGTACCCTGAAGCTTTCTTT. It specifies CASNGQGYPEAFF.

This clonotype has only a few counts. This chain uses TRBV11-2 with TRBJ2-3, with D maybe TRBD2 (7 bases). Trimming removed 8 bases at V and 2 bases at J, with 23 bases between. The CDR3 is 17 residues long. Germline V CDR1 and CDR2: SGHAT, FQNNGV. CDR3 loop: CASDTTRGGRPTDTQYF. The CDR3 region has the DNA TGTGCCAGCGATACTACAAGGGGGGGGCGACCCACAGATACGCAGTATTTT.

The genes are TRBV18 and TRBJ2-1, with D unresolved. CDR1 and CDR2 (germline): KGHSH, LQKENI. CDR3 size: 15 residues. Trimming left V 3 bases short and J 0 bases short, with 9 bases between. CDR3 sequence: CASSPRQSSYNEQFF. Written as DNA, the CDR3 is TGTGCCAGCTCACCTCGGCAGAGCTCCTACAATGAGCAGTTCTTC.

About this clonotype: A read error may be the cause here, since a much bigger clone is one base away. V usage is TRBV6-1 and J usage is TRBJ2-7; no clear D gene. Between the trimmed V and J ends, which lost 6 bases and 7 bases, there was a span of 16 bases. This CDR3 has 13 residues. CDR1 and CDR2 (germline): MNHNS, SASEGT. The CDR3 coding sequence is TGTGCCAGCAGCCCACGTTCGGACGGGGAGCAGTACTTC. It specifies CASSPRSDGEQYF.

This clonotype was seen ten or more times. The CDR3 spells CASSQAKTGGPYSYNEQFF. The CDR3 nucleotides are TGCGCCAGCAGCCAAGCGAAGACGGGGGGTCCCTACTCCTACAATGAGCAGTTCTTC. The V call is TRBV4-3, the J call TRBJ2-1, with 7 bases that match TRBD2. The CDR3 length is 19 residues. Trimming at V came to 1 base and at J to 0 bases, leaving 12 bases not matched to a gene. The germline CDR1 and CDR2 sequences are LGHNA and YSLEER.

This chain uses TRBV6-2 or TRBV6-3 with TRBJ1-5; TRBD1 matches at 8 bases. The length of the CDR3 is 18 residues. V lost 0 bases and J lost 4; bases outside the gene matches: 11. Germline CDR1 reads MNHEY; CDR2 reads SVGEGT. The CDR3 DNA is TGTGCCAGCAGTTACTCGAGATGGACAGGGAGCGAGAATCAGCCCCAGCATTTT. This translates into CASSYSRWTGSENQPQHF.

This clonotype was seen many times. The genes are TRBV7-2 and TRBJ2-1; D is undetermined. V was clipped by 5 bases and J by 0 bases, with 11 bases between them. Germline loops: CDR1 SGHTA, CDR2 FQGNSA. The CDR3 spans 15 residues. The CDR3 loop reads CASSPPGRSYNEQFF. CDR3 coding DNA: TGTGCCAGCAGCCCCCCGGGTCGCTCCTACAATGAGCAGTTCTTC.

This clonotype turned up a few times. This chain links TRBV6-5 with TRBJ1-5; D is unclear. The CDR3 extends over 15 amino acids. The germline gives CDR1 MNHEY, CDR2 SVGAGI. Trimming left V 5 bases short and J 1 base short, with 12 bases between. The CDR3 DNA follows: TGTGCCAGCAGTCCCGACCACGGAAGCAATCAGCCCCAGCATTTT. This encodes CASSPDHGSNQPQHF.

The chain recombines TRBV29-1 with TRBJ1-2, with D unclear. Trimming cost V 4 bases and J 3 bases, with 9 bases left between them. Looked up from germline, CDR1 is SQVTM and CDR2 is ANQGSEA. This CDR3 spans 12 amino acids. The CDR3 here is CSVVRRDYGYTF. The DNA for the CDR3 is TGCAGCGTTGTACGGAGGGACTATGGCTACACCTTC.

The table lists this clonotype with many counts. The V gene is TRBV6-5, the J gene TRBJ2-5; TRBD2 is a possible D gene (5 bases). Trimming pared 0 bases from V and 5 bases from J, leaving 13 bases between. The CDR3 loop spans 15 amino acids. CDR1 and CDR2 from the germline V gene are MNHEY and SVGAGI. This CDR3 is CASSYSTPGKETQYF. The CDR3 region has the DNA TGTGCCAGCAGTTACTCGACCCCCGGGAAGGAGACCCAGTACTTC.

This clonotype occurred a few times. The rearrangement uses TRBV12-3 or TRBV12-4 and TRBJ2-1; D possibly corresponds to TRBD2 (6 bases). CDR3 length: 11 residues. V was cut by 7 bases and J by 9 bases, with 10 bases left in between. The CDR3 bases are TGTGCCAGCACCCTCGGGAGTGAGCAGTTCTTC. Protein sequence: CASTLGSEQFF.

The chain recombines TRBV12-3 or TRBV12-4 with TRBJ1-5, with D tentatively TRBD1 (5 bases). V lost 0 bases and J 11 bases, leaving 11 bases between the germline ends. This CDR3 comprises 13 residues. Here the CDR3 reads CASSLAVREAQHF. The CDR3 region has the DNA TGTGCCAGCAGTTTAGCGGTCAGGGAAGCCCAGCATTTT.

This clonotype occurred a few times. This chain links TRBV20-1 with TRBJ2-7, with a possible D match to TRBD2 (5 bases). The CDR3 has 14 amino acids. Trimming left V 1 base short and J 3 bases short, with 13 bases between. Germline assignment: CDR1 DFQATT and CDR2 SNEGSKA (reference sequence). The CDR3 nucleotides read TGCAGTGCTAGAGTACCGGGGTACGGCTACGAGCAGTACTTC. This sequence encodes CSARVPGYGYEQYF.

The chain links TRBV11-2 to TRBJ1-1; D gene unclear. This CDR3 is built from 12 residues. Germline CDR1 SGHAT, CDR2 FQNNGV. V lost 4 bases and J lost 4, with 7 bases in between. The CDR3 DNA reads as TGTGCCAGCAGCTGGATACCCACTGAAGCTTTCTTT. Protein product: CASSWIPTEAFF.

This clonotype showed up just a few times. The junction differs from germline at one of its ends, possibly a read error. The rearrangement joins TRBV6-4 to TRBJ2-5; the D is unclear. The CDR3 runs 9 residues. Germline V gene lookup returns CDR1 MRHNA and CDR2 SNTAGT. For the CDR3, the DNA is TGTGCCAGCAGCCCCGGGTCGAACTTC. The encoded protein is CASSPGSNF.

This clonotype was seen ten or more times. The genes are TRBV2 and TRBJ2-5; D possibly uses TRBD1 or TRBD2 (5 bases each). This CDR3 has 13 residues. Trimming took off 7 bases at V and 5 bases at J, with 14 bases between the two ends. Germline-derived CDR1 and CDR2 are SNHLY and FYNNEI. CDR3 nucleotide sequence: TGTGCCAGCATTCGGGGCTCCCGGGAGACCCAGTACTTC. Amino acids: CASIRGSRETQYF.

A few counts support this clonotype. The chain has TRBV7-6 and TRBJ1-1; 7 bases agree with TRBD1. The J segment lost 3 bases and the V segment lost 4 bases, leaving 5 bases of the junction unmatched. This CDR3 has 14 amino acids. CDR1 is SGHVS, CDR2 FNYEAQ, per germline. The CDR3: CASSSTQGYTEAFF. CDR3 in DNA: TGTGCCAGCAGCTCAACACAGGGGTACACTGAAGCTTTCTTT.